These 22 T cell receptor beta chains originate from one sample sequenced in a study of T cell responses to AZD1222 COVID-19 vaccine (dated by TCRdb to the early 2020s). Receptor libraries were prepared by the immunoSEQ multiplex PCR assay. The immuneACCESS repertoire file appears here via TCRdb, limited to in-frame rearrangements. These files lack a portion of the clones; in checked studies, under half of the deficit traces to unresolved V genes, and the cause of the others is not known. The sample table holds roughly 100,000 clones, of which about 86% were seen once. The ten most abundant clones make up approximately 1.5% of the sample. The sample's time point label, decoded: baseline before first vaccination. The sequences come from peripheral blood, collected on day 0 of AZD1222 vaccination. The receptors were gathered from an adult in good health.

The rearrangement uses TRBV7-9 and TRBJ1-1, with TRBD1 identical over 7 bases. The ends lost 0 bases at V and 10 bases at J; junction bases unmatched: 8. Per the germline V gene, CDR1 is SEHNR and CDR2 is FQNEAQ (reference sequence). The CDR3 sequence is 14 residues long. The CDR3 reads CASSLAGGLGLAFF. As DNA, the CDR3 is TGTGCCAGCAGCTTAGCAGGGGGCCTGGGGTTAGCTTTCTTT. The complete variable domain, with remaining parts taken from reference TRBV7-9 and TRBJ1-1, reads DTGVSQNPRHKITKRGQNVTFRCDPISEHNRLYWYRQTLGQGPEFLTYFQNEAQLEKSRLLSDRFSAERPKGSFSTLEIQRTEQGDSAMYLCASSLAGGLGLAFFGQGTRLTVV.

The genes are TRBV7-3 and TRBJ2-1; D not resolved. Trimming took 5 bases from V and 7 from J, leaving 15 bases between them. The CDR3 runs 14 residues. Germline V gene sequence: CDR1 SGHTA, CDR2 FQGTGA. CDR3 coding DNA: TGTGCCAGCAGCCCATCTGGACCCCAAAATGAGCAGTTCTTC. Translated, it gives CASSPSGPQNEQFF.

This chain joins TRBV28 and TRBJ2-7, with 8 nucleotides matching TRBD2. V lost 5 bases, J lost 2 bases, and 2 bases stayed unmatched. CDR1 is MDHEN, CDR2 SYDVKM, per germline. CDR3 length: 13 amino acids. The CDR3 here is CASSLAGAYEQYF. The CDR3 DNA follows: TGTGCCAGCAGTCTAGCGGGCGCCTACGAGCAGTACTTC.

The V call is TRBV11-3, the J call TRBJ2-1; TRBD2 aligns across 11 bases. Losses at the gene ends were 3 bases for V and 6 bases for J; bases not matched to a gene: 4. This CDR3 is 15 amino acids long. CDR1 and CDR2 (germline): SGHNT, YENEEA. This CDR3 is CASSLLAGGPNEQFF. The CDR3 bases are TGTGCCAGCAGCTTGTTAGCGGGAGGGCCCAATGAGCAGTTCTTC.

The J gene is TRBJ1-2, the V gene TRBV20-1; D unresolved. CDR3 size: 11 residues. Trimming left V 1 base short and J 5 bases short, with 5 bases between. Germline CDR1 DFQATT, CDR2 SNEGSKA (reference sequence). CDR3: CSARGPYGYTF. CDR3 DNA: TGCAGTGCTAGAGGGCCTTATGGCTACACCTTC.

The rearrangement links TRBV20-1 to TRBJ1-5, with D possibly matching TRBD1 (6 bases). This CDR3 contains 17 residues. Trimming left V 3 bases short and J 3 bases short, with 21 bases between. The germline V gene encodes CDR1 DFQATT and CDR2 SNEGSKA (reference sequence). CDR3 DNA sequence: TGCAGTGCTAGTACCAATCCACAGGGTCCCCACAATCAGCCCCAGCATTTT. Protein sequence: CSASTNPQGPHNQPQHF.

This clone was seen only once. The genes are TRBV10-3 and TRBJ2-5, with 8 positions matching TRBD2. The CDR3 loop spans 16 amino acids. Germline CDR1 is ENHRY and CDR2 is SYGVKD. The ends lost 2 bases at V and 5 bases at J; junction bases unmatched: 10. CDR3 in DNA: TGTGCCATCAGTGAGGGAAGCGGGAGCGTTTTCGAGACCCAGTACTTC. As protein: CAISEGSGSVFETQYF.

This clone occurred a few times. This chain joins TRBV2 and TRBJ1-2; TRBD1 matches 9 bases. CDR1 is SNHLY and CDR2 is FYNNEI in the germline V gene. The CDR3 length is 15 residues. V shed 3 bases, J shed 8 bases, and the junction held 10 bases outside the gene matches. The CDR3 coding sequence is TGTGCCAGCAGTGAGGCCCGGGACAGGGCTGGGGGCTACACCTTC. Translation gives CASSEARDRAGGYTF.

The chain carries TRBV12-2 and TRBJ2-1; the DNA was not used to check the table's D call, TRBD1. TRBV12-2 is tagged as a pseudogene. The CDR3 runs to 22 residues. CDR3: CASRLARHSVGTGQISYNEQFF. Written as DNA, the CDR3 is TGTGCAAGTCGCTTAGCGCGACATTCGGTGGGAACCGGACAGATCTCCTACAATGAGCAGTTCTTC.

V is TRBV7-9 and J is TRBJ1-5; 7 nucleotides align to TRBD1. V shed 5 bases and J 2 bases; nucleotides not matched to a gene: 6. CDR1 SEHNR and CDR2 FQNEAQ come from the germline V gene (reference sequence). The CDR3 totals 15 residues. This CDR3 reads CASSTNTGGNQPQHF. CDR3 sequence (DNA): TGTGCCAGCAGCACCAATACAGGGGGCAATCAGCCCCAGCATTTT.

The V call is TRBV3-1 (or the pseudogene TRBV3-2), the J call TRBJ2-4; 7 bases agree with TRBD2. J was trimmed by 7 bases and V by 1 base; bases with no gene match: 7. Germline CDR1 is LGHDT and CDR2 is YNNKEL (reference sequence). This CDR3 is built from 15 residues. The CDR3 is CASSQGGRGWNIQYF. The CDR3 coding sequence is TGTGCCAGCAGCCAAGGTGGGCGGGGGTGGAACATTCAGTACTTC.

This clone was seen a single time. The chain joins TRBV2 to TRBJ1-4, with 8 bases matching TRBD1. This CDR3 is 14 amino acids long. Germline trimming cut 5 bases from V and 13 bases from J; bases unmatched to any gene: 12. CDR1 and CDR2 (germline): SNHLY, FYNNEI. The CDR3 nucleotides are TGTGCCAGCAGTTCCTCGGACAGGGTAATGAGACTGTTTTTT. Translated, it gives CASSSSDRVMRLFF.

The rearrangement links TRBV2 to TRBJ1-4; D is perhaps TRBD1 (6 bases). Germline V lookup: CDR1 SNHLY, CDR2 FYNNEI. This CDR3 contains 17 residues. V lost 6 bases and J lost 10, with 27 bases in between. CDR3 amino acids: CASSPLPTGSLIGKLFF. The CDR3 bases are TGTGCCAGCAGCCCGTTACCCACAGGGAGCTTAATAGGAAAACTGTTTTTT.

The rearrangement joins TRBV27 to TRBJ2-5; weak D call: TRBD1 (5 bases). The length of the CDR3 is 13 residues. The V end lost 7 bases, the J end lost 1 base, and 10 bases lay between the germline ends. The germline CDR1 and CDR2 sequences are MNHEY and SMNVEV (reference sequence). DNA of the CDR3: TGTGCCAGCACATCAAGGGGCCAAGAGACCCAGTACTTC. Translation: CASTSRGQETQYF.

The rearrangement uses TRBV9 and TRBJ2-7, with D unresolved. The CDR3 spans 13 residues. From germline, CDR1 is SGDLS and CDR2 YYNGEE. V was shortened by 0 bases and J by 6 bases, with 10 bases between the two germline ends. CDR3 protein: CASSVATESEQYF. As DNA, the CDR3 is TGTGCCAGCAGCGTAGCTACAGAAAGCGAGCAGTACTTC.

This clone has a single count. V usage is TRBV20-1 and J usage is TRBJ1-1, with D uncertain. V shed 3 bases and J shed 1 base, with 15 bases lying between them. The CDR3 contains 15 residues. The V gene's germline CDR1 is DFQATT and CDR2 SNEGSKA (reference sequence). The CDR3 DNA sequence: TGCAGTGCTAGTAATCCAGTCCCCGCGAACACTGAAGCTTTCTTT. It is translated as CSASNPVPANTEAFF.

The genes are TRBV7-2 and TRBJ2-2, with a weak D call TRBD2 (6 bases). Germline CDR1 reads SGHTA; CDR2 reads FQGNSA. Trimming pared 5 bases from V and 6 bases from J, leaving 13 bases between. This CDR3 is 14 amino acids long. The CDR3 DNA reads TGTGCCAGCAGCGTCAGGGCGGGGCCCGGGGAGCTGTTTTTT. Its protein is CASSVRAGPGELFF.

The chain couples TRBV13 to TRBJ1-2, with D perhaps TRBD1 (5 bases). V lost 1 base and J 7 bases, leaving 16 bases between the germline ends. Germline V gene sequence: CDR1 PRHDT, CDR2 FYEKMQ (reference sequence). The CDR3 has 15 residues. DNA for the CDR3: TGTGCCAGCAGCTTAGAAGGGGCTGCGGTCTCTGGCTACACCTTC. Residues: CASSLEGAAVSGYTF.

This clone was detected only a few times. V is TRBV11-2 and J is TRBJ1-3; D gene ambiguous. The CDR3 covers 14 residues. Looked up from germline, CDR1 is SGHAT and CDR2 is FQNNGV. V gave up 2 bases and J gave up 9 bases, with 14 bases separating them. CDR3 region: CASSLLLARGTIYF. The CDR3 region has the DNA TGTGCCAGCAGCTTATTGTTGGCCCGGGGCACCATATATTTT.

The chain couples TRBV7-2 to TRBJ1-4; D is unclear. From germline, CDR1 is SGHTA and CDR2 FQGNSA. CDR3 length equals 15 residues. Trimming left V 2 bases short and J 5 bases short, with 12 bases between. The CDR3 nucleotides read TGTGCCAGCAGCTTATGGGCCGGGGAGAATGAAAAACTGTTTTTT. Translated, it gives CASSLWAGENEKLFF.

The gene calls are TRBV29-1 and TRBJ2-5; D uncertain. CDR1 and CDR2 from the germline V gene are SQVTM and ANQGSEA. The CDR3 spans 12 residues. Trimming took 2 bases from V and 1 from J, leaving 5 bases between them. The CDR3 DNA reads TGCAGCGTTGAACCTAGCCAAGAGACCCAGTACTTC. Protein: CSVEPSQETQYF.

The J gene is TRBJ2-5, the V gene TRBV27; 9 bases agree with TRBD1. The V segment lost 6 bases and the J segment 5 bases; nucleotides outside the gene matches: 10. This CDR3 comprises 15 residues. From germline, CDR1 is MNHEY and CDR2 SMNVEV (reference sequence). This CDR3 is CASRDSGTGLETQYF. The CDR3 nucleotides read TGTGCCAGCAGGGACTCCGGGACAGGGTTGGAGACCCAGTACTTC.